The 17 T cell receptor beta chains reported below all come from one sample, sequenced in a study of regulatory T cells in long-lasting Graves disease. Time point in this sample: newly diagnosed GD, antithyroid drugs for less than 3 months. Construction of the TCR library relied on RNA isolated from PBMCs. The TCR beta library used iRepertoire HTBI primers with Arm-PCR amplification of CDR3. TCRdb used MiXCR to reprocess the multiplex PCR reads, holding one entry per CDR3 protein. The table records about 530,000 distinct CDR3 sequences, around 15% of them present only once. These data were also filed under a second study, of T cells in Graves' hyperthyroidism and ophthalmopathy.

The sample in question was peripheral blood mononuclear cells (PBMCs), obtained at new diagnosis, from a patient treated with antithyroid drugs. These receptors came from a woman in her forties or fifties with Graves disease.

The genes are TRBV6-2 or TRBV6-3 and TRBJ2-6; 8 bases align to TRBD1. The germline gives CDR1 MNHEY, CDR2 SVGEGT. J lost 0 bases, V lost 6 bases, and 7 bases had no gene match. CDR3 size: 17 residues. CDR3 sequence reads: CASRIGTGGSGANVLTF. In nucleotides, the CDR3 is TGTGCCAGCAGAATCGGGACAGGAGGCTCTGGGGCCAACGTCCTGACTTTC.

This clonotype was picked up many times. The chain is built from TRBV7-2 and TRBJ2-3; TRBD1 matches 7 bases. The CDR3 is 14 residues long. The germline gives CDR1 SGHTA, CDR2 FQGNSA. V was clipped by 4 bases and J by 7 bases; unmatched bases: 8. In DNA form, the CDR3 reads TGTGCCAGCAGCTCAAGACAGGGTGGAAATACGCAGTATTTT. Translation: CASSSRQGGNTQYF.

This clonotype was observed many times. The V call is TRBV20-1, the J call TRBJ1-3; D may be TRBD1 (6 bases). V lost 4 bases and J lost 4, with 17 bases in between. Germline CDR1 is DFQATT and CDR2 is SNEGSKA (reference sequence). The CDR3 loop spans 15 amino acids. Here the CDR3 reads CSAMQGSGSGNTIYF. The CDR3 bases are TGCAGTGCTATGCAGGGGTCAGGGTCGGGAAACACCATATATTTT.

V and J are TRBV7-6 and TRBJ1-4; D not resolved. CDR1 and CDR2 (germline): SGHVS, FNYEAQ. The CDR3 loop spans 13 amino acids. Trimming cost V 1 base and J 7 bases, with 7 bases left between them. CDR3 DNA sequence: TGTGCCAGCAGCTTAGATATAGGTGAAAAACTGTTTTTT. Protein: CASSLDIGEKLFF.

In the case of this clonotype: Possible read error: a much larger clone is one base away. This chain connects TRBV6-5 to TRBJ2-7; TRBD1 matches 7 bases. The CDR3 length is 15 residues. The V gene's germline CDR1 is MNHEY and CDR2 SVGAGI. Unmatched junction bases numbered 7, after V lost 0 bases and J lost 5 bases. The CDR3 DNA sequence: TGTGCCAGCAGTTACTCGAGCCAGGGGGACCACGAGCAGTACTTC. It translates to CASSYSSQGDHEQYF.

The chain uses TRBV19 and TRBJ1-3, with D unresolved. Trimming removed 7 bases from V and 0 bases from J, with 10 bases in between. Germline assignment: CDR1 LNHDA and CDR2 SQIVND (reference sequence). The CDR3 length is 14 residues. CDR3 in amino acids: CASTGDVSGNTIYF. For the CDR3, the DNA is TGTGCCAGTACCGGTGATGTCTCTGGAAACACCATATATTTT.

J is TRBJ1-4 and V is TRBV19; 9 bases fit TRBD1. The V segment lost 4 bases and the J segment 8 bases; nucleotides outside the gene matches: 8. The CDR3 contains 15 residues. Per the germline V gene, CDR1 is LNHDA and CDR2 is SQIVND (reference sequence). Here the CDR3 DNA reads TGTGCCAGTAGTACAACAGGGGGCGCCCGGGAAAAACTGTTTTTT. This gives the protein CASSTTGGAREKLFF.

The chain joins TRBV4-1 to TRBJ1-1, with D unresolved. Per the germline V gene, CDR1 is MGHRA and CDR2 is YSYEKL. V was shortened by 4 bases and J by 3 bases, with 18 bases between the two germline ends. The CDR3 loop spans 16 amino acids. The DNA for the CDR3 is TGCGCCAGCAGCCCCCCCCCGTCGGCGGCACACACTGAAGCTTTCTTT. As protein: CASSPPPSAAHTEAFF.

This clonotype was recorded at least ten times. The chain recombines TRBV27 with TRBJ1-2, with D hard to call. The germline V gene has CDR1 MNHEY and CDR2 SMNVEV (reference sequence). V lost 3 bases, J lost 5 bases, and 22 bases lay in between. This CDR3 has 17 residues. The DNA for the CDR3 is TGTGCCAGCAGTTTCGGGATTGGCGCCCGGTCTTTATATGGCTACACCTTC. Translated, it gives CASSFGIGARSLYGYTF.

Comments on this clonotype: This may be a read error: a much more frequent sequence differs by one nucleotide. The chain links TRBV6-1 to TRBJ2-3; D not resolved. The V and J ends lost 3 bases and 2 bases respectively, with 6 bases between them. The V gene's germline CDR1 is MNHNS and CDR2 SASEGT. The CDR3 is 13 residues long. The CDR3 reads CASSEVITDTQYF. CDR3 nucleotides: TGTGCCAGCAGTGAGGTAATCACAGATACGCAGTATTTT.

This clonotype was seen at least ten times. The rearrangement joins TRBV11-2 to TRBJ2-7, with unresolved D. Germline loops: CDR1 SGHAT, CDR2 FQNNGV. Trimming left V 1 base short and J 0 bases short, with 4 bases between. This CDR3 spans 13 amino acids. CDR3 amino acids: CASSLGNSYEQYF. The DNA of the CDR3 is TGTGCCAGCAGCTTAGGGAACTCCTACGAGCAGTACTTC. Together with reference TRBV11-2 and TRBJ2-7, the CDR3 gives the full variable domain: EAGVAQSPRYKIIEKRQSVAFWCNPISGHATLYWYQQILGQGPKLLIQFQNNGVVDDSQLPKDRFSAERLKGVDSTLKIQPAKLEDSAVYLCASSLGNSYEQYFGPGTRLTVT.

On this clonotype itself: The CDR3 ends on some other residue instead of the conserved phenylalanine or tryptophan, so this is likely a read error. The DNA is left out, because the CDR3 cannot be placed on it with certainty; the CDR3 is given as TCRdb lists it. The V call is TRBV4-1, the J call TRBJ1-2; the table assigns TRBD1, which was not confirmed against the DNA. Germline V gene sequence: CDR1 MGHRA, CDR2 YSYEKL. The length of the CDR3 is 17 amino acids, counting both ends. CDR3 residues: CASSQDNRILPNDVVVI.

The genes are TRBV2 and TRBJ2-2; 8 bases match TRBD1. Germline V lookup: CDR1 SNHLY, CDR2 FYNNEI. Trimming cost V 6 bases and J 5 bases; bases outside gene matches: 8. CDR3 length: 15 residues. In DNA, the CDR3 is TGTGCCAGCAGCCGGACAGGGTTGGGTACCGGGGAGCTGTTTTTT. Translated: CASSRTGLGTGELFF.

V usage is TRBV19 and J usage is TRBJ1-2; D not certain. The CDR3 contains 18 residues. From germline, CDR1 is LNHDA and CDR2 SQIVND (reference sequence). Between the trimmed V and J ends, which lost 3 bases and 3 bases, there was a span of 23 bases. CDR3 DNA sequence: TGTGCCAGTAGTATGAGAAGCTGGGGAAACAGAATCCACTATGGCTACACCTTC. As protein: CASSMRSWGNRIHYGYTF.

This CDR3 reads CASSSQAPQETQYF. Here the CDR3 DNA reads TGTGCCAGCAGTTCACAGGCGCCTCAAGAGACCCAGTACTTC. The chain links TRBV6-5 to TRBJ2-5; possibly TRBD1 for D (5 bases). V lost 4 bases and J 2 bases, leaving 11 bases between the germline ends. The length of the CDR3 is 14 residues. Germline-derived CDR1 and CDR2 are MNHEY and SVGAGI.

This clonotype was detected ten times or more. This rearrangement joins TRBV20-1 to TRBJ1-1, with D uncertain. V lost 6 bases and J lost 1, with 15 bases in between. The germline V gene encodes CDR1 DFQATT and CDR2 SNEGSKA (reference sequence). This CDR3 contains 14 residues. This chain's CDR3 is CSADPLWANTEAFF. The CDR3 nucleotides are TGCAGTGCGGACCCGCTGTGGGCGAACACTGAAGCTTTCTTT.

This clonotype was detected ten times or more. V is TRBV7-9 and J is TRBJ2-1, with 10 bases lining up with TRBD1. Germline V gene sequence: CDR1 SEHNR, CDR2 FQNEAQ (reference sequence). The V gene end was trimmed by 5 bases and the J gene end by 4 bases; junction bases not matched to a gene: 5. The CDR3 spans 15 residues. For the CDR3, the DNA is TGTGCCAGCAGCACCGGACAGGGGGAATACAATGAGCAGTTCTTC. As protein: CASSTGQGEYNEQFF.